Included here is one T cell receptor (beta chain) sequence, with context. This entry is derived from a study of blood T cell repertoires in COVID-19. Study-wide background: The samples span acute and convalescent COVID-19 from the United States, Italy and Spain. Sources were T cells, B-cell-depleted T cells, or PBMCs; the material itself was cDNA or gDNA.

Per the authors' pipeline: For nucleated cells, counts were estimated from reference gene primer amplification. Libraries were prepared by immunoSEQ multiplex PCR; TCRdb keeps only in-frame clonotypes and omits some of them. That table is the source of V, J and clone size, and D and trimming were worked out from the DNA. The sample lists 200,000 to 300,000 clones; approximately 90% were seen once. The CDR3 is 19 amino acids. CDR1 and CDR2 from the germline V gene are MNHEY and SVGEGT. V lost 6 bases and J lost 7; bases outside the gene matches: 22. This TCR was recovered from a middle-aged woman who had recovered from COVID-19. The material sequenced was peripheral blood. The chain employs TRBV6-2 or TRBV6-3 and TRBJ2-5, with 11 bases lining up with TRBD2. The DNA of the CDR3 is TGTGCCAGCAGCCACCAGGGGGGGACTAGCGGCGGACAAAGTCGGACCCAGTACTTC. It translates to CASSHQGGTSGGQSRTQYF.